A single T cell receptor (beta chain) is shown here with its context. The data stem from a study of patients and donors after allogeneic stem cell transplantation. TCRdb reprocessed the RT-PCR reads via MiXCR and lists one record per CDR3 protein. The table lists hundreds of thousands of distinct CDR3 sequences, under 20% of them singletons. Germline CDR1 is LGHNA and CDR2 is YNFKEQ. Germline trimming cut 4 bases from V and 4 bases from J; bases unmatched to any gene: 6. This CDR3 has 16 residues. Sequenced input: blood, either unsorted or a sorted T cell fraction (not recorded which). This sequence joins TRBV4-2 and TRBJ2-3, with 12 bases lining up with TRBD2. The TCR was taken from a human donor who was either an allogeneic HSCT recipient or a stem cell or donor lymphocyte infusion donor (not recorded which). It is not recorded whose cells these are; they may come from a transplant donor. The CDR3 loop reads CASSPPLAGGPDTQYF. The CDR3 bases are TGTGCCAGCAGCCCCCCCCTAGCGGGGGGGCCAGATACGCAGTATTTT.